The clone carrying this T cell receptor (beta chain) was observed a handful of times. The entry originates in a study of quantifying T cell responses using KT2 cells. Overall study: TCR alpha and beta constant-region primers primed reverse transcription of RNA.

The trim removed 8 bases at V and 0 bases at J, leaving 8 bases unmatched. CDR3 length: 15 residues. The germline gives CDR1 LNHNV, CDR2 YYDKDF (reference sequence). The cDNA 3' end received a ligated oligonucleotide with a UMI. An equimolar mix of RC1.1 and RC1.2 primed the beta chain across TRBC1 and TRBC2. From the second PCR onward, TCR alpha and beta chains were processed separately. TCRdb re-called the UMI-ligation and nested PCR reads with MiXCR, one entry per CDR3 protein. The sample carries 50,000 to 70,000 distinct CDR3 sequences, about 12% recorded once. This receptor was identified in a human donor. The chain recombines TRBV15 with TRBJ2-5; 8 bases are shared with TRBD2. The source material was PBMCs spiked with cells of the T cell clone KT2. The CDR3 coding sequence is TGTGCCACCCGGGAGGGGCTAGCGGACCAAGAGACCCAGTACTTC. This gives the protein CATREGLADQETQYF.